This TCR beta chain derives from a study of blood T cell repertoires in COVID-19. Study information: T cells, B-cell-depleted T cells, or PBMCs supplied cDNA or gDNA.

Study processing details: Nucleated cell counts were estimated from reference gene primer amplification. The data were produced by immunoSEQ multiplex PCR, yet TCRdb's version contains in-frame clones alone and is incomplete. The V and J calls and clone size were taken over from that table, and D and trimming were inferred from the DNA. The profile covers about 170,000 clones, with 82% appearing a single time and about 8.4% taken by the ten largest. This clone came up once. The material sequenced was peripheral blood. This TCR was sampled from a woman in her sixties or seventies with acute or convalescent COVID-19.

The CDR3 spells CASSIQDRDSNQPQHF. The CDR3 region has the DNA TGTGCCAGTAGTATCCAGGACAGGGATAGCAATCAGCCCCAGCATTTT. This chain connects TRBV19 to TRBJ1-5; TRBD1 aligns across 8 bases. Looked up from germline, CDR1 is LNHDA and CDR2 is SQIVND (reference sequence). This CDR3 has 16 residues. Trimming took 3 bases from V and 0 from J; bases not matched to a gene: 4.